The 4 T cell receptor beta chains presented below share a single source sample, sequenced in a study of T cell repertoires in cytomegalovirus infection. Via MiXCR, TCRdb re-called the reads, giving one row per CDR3 protein. The table shows some 600,000 distinct CDR3 sequences, with approximately 25% occurring only once. The specimen sequenced was CD8+ T cells from PBMCs. These receptors all stem from a human donor in good health (CMV status not recorded). Some clones in this sample may be carry-over from other donors' samples.

About this clonotype: One junction end disagrees with the germline gene, perhaps due to a read error. The genes are TRBV2 and TRBJ1-1; no clear D. CDR1 and CDR2 (germline): SNHLY, FYNNEI. The CDR3 covers 13 residues. The CDR3 DNA sequence: TGTGCCGGCAGGCGGCACCTGAACACTGAAGCTTTCTTT. Translation: CAGRRHLNTEAFF.

This clonotype was counted at least ten times. The chain couples TRBV7-9 to TRBJ2-5; 7 nucleotides match TRBD1. Germline V gene lookup returns CDR1 SEHNR and CDR2 FQNEAQ (reference sequence). V lost 5 bases, J lost 4 bases, and 13 bases stayed unmatched. The CDR3 has 16 amino acids. In DNA, the CDR3 is TGTGCCAGCAGCCCCCCGACAGGGAGTATGGGAGAGACCCAGTACTTC. Its translation is CASSPPTGSMGETQYF.

With regard to this clonotype: This sequence may be a read error, since a much larger clone differs from it by one base. The gene calls are TRBV7-1 and TRBJ2-3; 8 positions agree with TRBD1. TRBV7-1 is an ORF, and what it does is uncertain. CDR3 size: 15 residues. The CDR3 nucleotides are TGTGTCAGCCAAAGGACAGGGTCTAGCACAGATACGCAGTATTTT. Its translation is CVSQRTGSSTDTQYF.

This clonotype was detected only a few times. The chain uses TRBV12-3 or TRBV12-4 and TRBJ1-1; perhaps TRBD1 as D (6 bases). This CDR3 comprises 14 residues. Trimming took 5 bases from V and 4 from J, leaving 14 bases between them. CDR3 nucleotide sequence: TGTGCCAGCAGTCCCGGCCGGGGGCCCACTGAAGCTTTCTTT. It codes for CASSPGRGPTEAFF.